This T cell receptor (beta chain) is drawn from a study of CD8 T cells in Susac syndrome. Isolation of CD8+ and CD4+ T cells was performed negatively, whereas enrichment of TEMRA cells was done by FACS. Per the germline V gene, CDR1 is GTSNPN and CDR2 is SVGIG (reference sequence). V dropped 5 bases and J dropped 2 bases, with 6 bases sitting between them. The CDR3 runs 12 residues. An amount of RNA that ranged from roughly 0.45 to 1 ug was reverse transcribed with random hexamers. With immunoSEQ multiplex PCR, TCR beta CDR3 was amplified across 54 Vbeta and 13 Jbeta. MiXCR was run by TCRdb on the immunoSEQ multiplex PCR reads, yielding one entry per CDR3 protein. The sample carries some 260,000 distinct CDR3 sequences, roughly 84% recorded once.

Sample: CD8+ T cells from PBMCs. The TCR sequence derives from a human donor with multiple sclerosis. The chain links TRBV30 to TRBJ2-2; no clear D. The CDR3 loop reads CAWVSNTGELFF. The CDR3 nucleotides are TGTGCCTGGGTCTCAAACACCGGGGAGCTGTTTTTT. Drawing the rest from reference TRBV30 and TRBJ2-2, the complete variable domain is SQTIHQWPATLVQPVGSPLSLECTVEGTSNPNLYWYRQAAGRGLQLLFYSVGIGQISSEVPQNLSASRPQDRQFILSSKKLLLSDSGFYLCAWVSNTGELFFGEGSRLTVL.